This T cell receptor (beta chain) was sequenced in a study of T-cell memory formation after mild COVID-19. Study observations and caveats: For contracting clones, CD4+ ones sat mainly in CM and EM, CD8+ in EMRA.

J lost 6 bases, V lost 5 bases, and 10 bases had no gene match. The germline gives CDR1 SGHTA, CDR2 FQGNSA. This CDR3 contains 16 residues. In this sample, this clonotype turned up a few times. The antigen is not known. MiXCR, applied by TCRdb to the 5' RACE reads, yields one record per CDR3 protein. The data hold about 410,000 distinct CDR3 sequences, with more than 15% observed a single time. The material sequenced was PBMCs or a T cell subset sorted from them (not recorded which). This sequence was found in a man aged 18-30 years who had mild COVID-19 (a few samples of this study predate the infection). Cell type and time point are not known. V usage is TRBV7-2 and J usage is TRBJ1-6, with 7 positions matching TRBD1. The CDR3 DNA follows: TGTGCCAGCAGCGCCAGACAGGGTCGGAGTAATTCACCCCTCCACTTT. Its protein product is CASSARQGRSNSPLHF.